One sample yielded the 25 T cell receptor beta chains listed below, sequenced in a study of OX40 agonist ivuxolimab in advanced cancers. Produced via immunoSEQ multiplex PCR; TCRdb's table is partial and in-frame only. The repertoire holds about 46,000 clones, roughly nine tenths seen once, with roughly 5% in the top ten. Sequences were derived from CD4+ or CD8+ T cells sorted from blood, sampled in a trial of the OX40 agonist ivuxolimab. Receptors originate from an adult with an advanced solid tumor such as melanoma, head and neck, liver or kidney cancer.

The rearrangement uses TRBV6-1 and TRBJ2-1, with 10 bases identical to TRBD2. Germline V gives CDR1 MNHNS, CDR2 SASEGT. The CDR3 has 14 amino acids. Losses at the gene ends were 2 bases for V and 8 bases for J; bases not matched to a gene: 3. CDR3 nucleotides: TGTGCCAGCAGTGAACTAGCGGGGGATGATGAGCAGTTCTTC. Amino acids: CASSELAGDDEQFF.

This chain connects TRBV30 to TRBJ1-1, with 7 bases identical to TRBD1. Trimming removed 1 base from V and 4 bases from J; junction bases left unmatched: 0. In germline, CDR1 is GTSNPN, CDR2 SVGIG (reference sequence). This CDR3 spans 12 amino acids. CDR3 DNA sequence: TGTGCCTGGAGTGGACAGGGCACTGAAGCTTTCTTT. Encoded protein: CAWSGQGTEAFF.

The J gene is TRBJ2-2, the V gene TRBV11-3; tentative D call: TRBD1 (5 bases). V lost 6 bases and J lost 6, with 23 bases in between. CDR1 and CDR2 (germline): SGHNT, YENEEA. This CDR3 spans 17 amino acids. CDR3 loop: CASRPLGVGIGAGELFF. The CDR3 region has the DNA TGTGCCAGCAGACCGCTTGGCGTGGGCATAGGGGCCGGGGAGCTGTTTTTT.

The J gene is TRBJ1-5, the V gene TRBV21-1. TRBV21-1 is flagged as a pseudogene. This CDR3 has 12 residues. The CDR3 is CAIRGGSQPQHF. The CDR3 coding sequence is TGTGCCATAAGGGGAGGGTCGCAGCCCCAGCATTTT.

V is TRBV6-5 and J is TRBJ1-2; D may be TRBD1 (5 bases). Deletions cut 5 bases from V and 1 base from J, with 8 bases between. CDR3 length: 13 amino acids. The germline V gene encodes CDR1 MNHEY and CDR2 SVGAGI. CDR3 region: CASSGGVNYGYTF. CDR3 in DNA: TGTGCCAGCAGTGGGGGGGTTAACTATGGCTACACCTTC.

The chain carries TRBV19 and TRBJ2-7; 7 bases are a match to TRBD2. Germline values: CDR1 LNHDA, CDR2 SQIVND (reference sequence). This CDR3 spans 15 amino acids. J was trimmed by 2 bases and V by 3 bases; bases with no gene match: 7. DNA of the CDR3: TGTGCCAGTAGTATGGGAGCGGGGCGGACCTACGAGCAGTACTTC. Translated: CASSMGAGRTYEQYF.

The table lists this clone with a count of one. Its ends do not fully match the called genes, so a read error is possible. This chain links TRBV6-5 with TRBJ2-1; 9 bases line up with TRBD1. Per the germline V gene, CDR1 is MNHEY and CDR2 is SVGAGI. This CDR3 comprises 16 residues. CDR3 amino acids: CAGSYDGQGSYNEQFF. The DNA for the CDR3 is TGTGCCGGCAGTTACGATGGACAGGGGTCCTACAATGAGCAGTTCTTC.

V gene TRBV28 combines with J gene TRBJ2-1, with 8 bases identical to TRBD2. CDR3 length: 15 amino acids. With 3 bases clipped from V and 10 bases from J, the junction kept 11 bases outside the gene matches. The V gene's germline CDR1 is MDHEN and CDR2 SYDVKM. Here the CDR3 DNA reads TGTGCCAGCAGTTTCGGGACTAGGGCCCCTTGGGAGCAGTTCTTC. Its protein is CASSFGTRAPWEQFF.

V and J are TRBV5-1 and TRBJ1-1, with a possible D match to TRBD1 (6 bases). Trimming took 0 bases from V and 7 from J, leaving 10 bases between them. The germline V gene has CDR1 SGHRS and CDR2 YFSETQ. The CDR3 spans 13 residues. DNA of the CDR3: TGCGCCAGCAGCTTGGACAGGGAGCTTGAAGCTTTCTTT. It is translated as CASSLDRELEAFF.

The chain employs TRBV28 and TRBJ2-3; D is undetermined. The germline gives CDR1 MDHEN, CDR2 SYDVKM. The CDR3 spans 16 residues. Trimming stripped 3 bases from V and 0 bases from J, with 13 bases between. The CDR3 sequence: CASSFPDQPSTDTQYF. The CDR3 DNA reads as TGTGCCAGCAGTTTCCCGGATCAGCCTAGCACAGATACGCAGTATTTT.

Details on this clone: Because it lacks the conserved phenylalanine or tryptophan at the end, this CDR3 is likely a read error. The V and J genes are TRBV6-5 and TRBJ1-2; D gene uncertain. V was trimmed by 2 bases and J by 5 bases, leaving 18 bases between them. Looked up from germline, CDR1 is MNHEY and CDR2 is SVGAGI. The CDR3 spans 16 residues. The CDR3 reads CASSYIHRLPTYGYTL. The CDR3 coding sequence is TGTGCCAGCAGTTACATACACAGACTTCCAACTTATGGCTACACCCTC.

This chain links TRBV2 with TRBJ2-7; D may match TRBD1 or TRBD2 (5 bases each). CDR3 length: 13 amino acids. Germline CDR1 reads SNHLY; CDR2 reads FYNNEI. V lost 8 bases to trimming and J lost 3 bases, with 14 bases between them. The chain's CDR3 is CASRMRGYYEQYV. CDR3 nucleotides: TGTGCCAGCCGAATGAGGGGTTACTACGAGCAGTACGTC.

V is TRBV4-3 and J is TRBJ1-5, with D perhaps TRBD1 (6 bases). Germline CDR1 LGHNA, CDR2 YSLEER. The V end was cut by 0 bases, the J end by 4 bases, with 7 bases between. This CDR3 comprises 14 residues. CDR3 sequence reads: CASSQDRGNQPQHF. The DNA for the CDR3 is TGCGCCAGCAGCCAAGACAGGGGAAATCAGCCCCAGCATTTT.

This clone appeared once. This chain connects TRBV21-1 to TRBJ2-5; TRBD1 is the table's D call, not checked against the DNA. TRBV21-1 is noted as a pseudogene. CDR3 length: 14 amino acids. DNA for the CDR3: TGTGCCAGCAGCAACTGGACAGACCAAGAGACCCAGTACTTC. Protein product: CASSNWTDQETQYF.

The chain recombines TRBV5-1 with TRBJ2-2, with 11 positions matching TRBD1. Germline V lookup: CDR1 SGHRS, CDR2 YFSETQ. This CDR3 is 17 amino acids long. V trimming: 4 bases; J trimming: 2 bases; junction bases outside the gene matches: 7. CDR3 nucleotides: TGCGCCAGCAGCCATAAAAGGACAGGGGGCAACACCGGGGAGCTGTTTTTT. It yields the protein CASSHKRTGGNTGELFF.

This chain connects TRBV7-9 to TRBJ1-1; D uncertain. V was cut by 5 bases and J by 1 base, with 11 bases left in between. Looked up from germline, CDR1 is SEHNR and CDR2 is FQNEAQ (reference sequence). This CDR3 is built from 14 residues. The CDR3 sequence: CASSPGPGNTEAFF. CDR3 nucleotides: TGTGCCAGCAGCCCAGGTCCCGGGAACACTGAAGCTTTCTTT.

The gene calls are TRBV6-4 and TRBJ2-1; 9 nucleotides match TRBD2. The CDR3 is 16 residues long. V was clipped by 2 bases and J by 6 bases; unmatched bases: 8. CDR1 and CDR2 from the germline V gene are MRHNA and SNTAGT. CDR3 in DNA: TGTGCCAGCAGTGACCCGGGGCCTAGCGGGATCAATGAGCAGTTCTTC. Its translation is CASSDPGPSGINEQFF.

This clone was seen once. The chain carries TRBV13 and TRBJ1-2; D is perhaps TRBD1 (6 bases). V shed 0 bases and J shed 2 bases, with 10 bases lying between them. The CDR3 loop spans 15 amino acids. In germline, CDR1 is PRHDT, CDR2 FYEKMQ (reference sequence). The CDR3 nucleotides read TGTGCCAGCAGCTTAGGGCAGGGGCGGAACTATGGCTACACCTTC. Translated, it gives CASSLGQGRNYGYTF.

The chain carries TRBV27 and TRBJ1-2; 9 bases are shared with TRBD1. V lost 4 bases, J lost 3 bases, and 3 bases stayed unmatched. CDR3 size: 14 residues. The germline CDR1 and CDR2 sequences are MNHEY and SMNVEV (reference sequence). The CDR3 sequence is CASSSGTGYYGYTF. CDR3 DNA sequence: TGTGCCAGCAGTTCTGGGACAGGGTACTATGGCTACACCTTC.

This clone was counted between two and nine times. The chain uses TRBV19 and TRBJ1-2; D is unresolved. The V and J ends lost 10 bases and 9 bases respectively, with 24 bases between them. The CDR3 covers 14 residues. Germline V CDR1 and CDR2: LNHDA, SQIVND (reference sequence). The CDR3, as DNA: TGTGCCACCACTTTGCGCTATTCGGGCGGTAGCTACACCTTC. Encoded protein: CATTLRYSGGSYTF.

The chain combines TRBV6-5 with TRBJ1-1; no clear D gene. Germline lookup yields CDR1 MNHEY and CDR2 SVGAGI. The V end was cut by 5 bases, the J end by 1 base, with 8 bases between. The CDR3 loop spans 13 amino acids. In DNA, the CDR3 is TGTGCCAGCAGTACGACAAGGAACACTGAAGCTTTCTTT. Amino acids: CASSTTRNTEAFF.

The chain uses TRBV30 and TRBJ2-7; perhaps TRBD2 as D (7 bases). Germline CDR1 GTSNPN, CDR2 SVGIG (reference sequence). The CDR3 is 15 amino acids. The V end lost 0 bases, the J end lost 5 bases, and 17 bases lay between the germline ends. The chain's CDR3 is CAWSVTVVGGHEQYF. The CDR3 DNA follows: TGTGCCTGGAGTGTTACGGTTGTCGGGGGGCACGAGCAGTACTTC.

CDR3 DNA sequence: TGTGCCAGCAGTTACGGGGCCGGGGAGACCCAGTACTTC. Translation: CASSYGAGETQYF. This chain joins TRBV27 and TRBJ2-5; the D call may be TRBD1 or TRBD2 (5 bases each). Trimming removed 4 bases from V and 5 bases from J, with 11 bases in between. This CDR3 comprises 13 residues. Germline CDR1 reads MNHEY; CDR2 reads SMNVEV (reference sequence).

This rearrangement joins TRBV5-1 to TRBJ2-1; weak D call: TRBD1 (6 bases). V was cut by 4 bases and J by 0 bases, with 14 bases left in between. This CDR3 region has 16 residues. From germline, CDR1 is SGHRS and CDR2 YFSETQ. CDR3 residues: CASSKGQPSSYNEQFF. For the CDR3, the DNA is TGCGCCAGCAGCAAAGGACAGCCTAGCTCCTACAATGAGCAGTTCTTC.

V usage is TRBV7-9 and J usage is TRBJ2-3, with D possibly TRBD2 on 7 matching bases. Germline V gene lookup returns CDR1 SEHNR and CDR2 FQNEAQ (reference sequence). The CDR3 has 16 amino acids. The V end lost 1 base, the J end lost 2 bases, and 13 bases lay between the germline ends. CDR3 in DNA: TGTGCCAGCAGCTTAGACAGGGAGGGCCCCACAGATACGCAGTATTTT. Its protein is CASSLDREGPTDTQYF.